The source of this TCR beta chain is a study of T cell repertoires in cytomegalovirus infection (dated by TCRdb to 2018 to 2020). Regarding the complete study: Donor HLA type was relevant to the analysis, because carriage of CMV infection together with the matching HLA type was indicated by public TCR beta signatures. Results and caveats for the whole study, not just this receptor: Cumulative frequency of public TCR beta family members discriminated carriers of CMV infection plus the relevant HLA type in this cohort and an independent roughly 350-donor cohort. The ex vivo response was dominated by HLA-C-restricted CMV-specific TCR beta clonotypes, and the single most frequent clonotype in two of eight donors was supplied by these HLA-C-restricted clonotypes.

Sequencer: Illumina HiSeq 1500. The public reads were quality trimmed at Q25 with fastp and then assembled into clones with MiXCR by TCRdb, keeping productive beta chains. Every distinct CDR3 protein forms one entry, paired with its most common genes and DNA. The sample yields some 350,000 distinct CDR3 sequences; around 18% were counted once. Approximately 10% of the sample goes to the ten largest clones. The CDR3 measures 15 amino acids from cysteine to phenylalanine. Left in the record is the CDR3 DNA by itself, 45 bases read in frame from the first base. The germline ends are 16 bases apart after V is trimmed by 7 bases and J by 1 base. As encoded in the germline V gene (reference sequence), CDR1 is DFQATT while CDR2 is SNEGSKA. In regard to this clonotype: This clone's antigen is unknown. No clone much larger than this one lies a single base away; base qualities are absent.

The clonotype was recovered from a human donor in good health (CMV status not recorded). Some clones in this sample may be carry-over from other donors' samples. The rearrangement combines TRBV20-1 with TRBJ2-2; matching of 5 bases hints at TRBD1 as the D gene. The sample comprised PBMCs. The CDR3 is CSVPLGQGNTGELFF. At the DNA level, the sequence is TGCAGTGTTCCGTTAGGGCAGGGGAACACCGGGGAGCTGTTTTTT.